The clone carrying this TCR beta chain was found many times. The CDR3 contains 14 residues. Per germline, CDR1 KGHSH and CDR2 LQKENI. V was shortened by 3 bases and J by 3 bases, with 11 bases between the two germline ends. The data derive from a study of T cells in Graves' hyperthyroidism and ophthalmopathy. Turning to the study itself: Before any treatment, at initial diagnosis, peripheral blood was collected.

Amplified regions were TCR beta CDR3 sequences from RNA transcripts. The study used the HTBI primer set for a first-round RT-PCR of the TCR CDR3. TCRdb independently ran MiXCR on the multiplex PCR reads; one entry per CDR3 protein. Of about 400,000 distinct CDR3 sequences listed, approximately 14% were seen once; the top ten hold roughly an eighth. Hyperthyroidism was newly diagnosed in patients aged 18 to 65 (duration under 2 months). It was less than 13 ml of fresh peripheral blood that supplied the PBMCs. This clonotype originated in a woman aged 18-30 years with Graves' hyperthyroidism. The sequenced sample was blood. This chain uses TRBV18 with TRBJ1-1; D unresolved. CDR3 sequence: CASSPNTYDTEAFF. CDR3 coding DNA: TGTGCCAGCTCACCCAATACTTACGACACTGAAGCTTTCTTT.